This T cell receptor (beta chain) was obtained from a study of CD8 T cells in ankylosing spondylitis. The study's findings and limits: In ankylosing spondylitis blood, a motif of eight highly homologous TCR beta variants appeared characteristic. Prior literature has documented some motif variants in synovial fluid and blood from reactive arthritis. Reportedly, matched ankylosing spondylitis synovial fluid was significantly enriched for disease-linked clones.

A single count supports this clonotype. What it binds is not known. From germline, CDR1 is SGHTA and CDR2 FQGNSA. With 0 bases clipped from V and 11 bases from J, the junction kept 5 bases outside the gene matches. The CDR3 has 15 residues. Each TCR beta library was made by quantitative 5'-RACE that incorporated molecular barcodes. Each CDR3 protein gets one entry after TCRdb re-called the 5' RACE reads with MiXCR. The sample contains 800,000 to 900,000 distinct CDR3 sequences, approximately 12% of which appear only once. Sequenced input: blood, either unsorted or a sorted T cell fraction (not recorded which). The receptor was isolated from a male donor with ankylosing spondylitis. The chain uses TRBV7-2 and TRBJ1-6; 9 bases fit TRBD1. CDR3 sequence reads: CASSLASTGGPPLHF. CDR3 sequence (DNA): TGTGCCAGCAGCTTAGCATCGACAGGGGGGCCACCCCTCCACTTT. The whole variable domain, remainder taken from reference TRBV7-2 and TRBJ1-6, is GAGVSQSPSNKVTEKGKDVELRCDPISGHTALYWYRQSLGQGLEFLIYFQGNSAPDKSGLPSDRFSAERTGGSVSTLTIQRTQQEDSAVYLCASSLASTGGPPLHFGNGTRLTVT.